This T cell receptor beta chain was documented in a study of shared clonotypes between healthy human individuals (dated by TCRdb to the early 2020s). For context, the study as a whole: Three men and a couple of women, aged 18 to 49 years, made up the cohort. Leukapheresis yielded between about 0.85 and 10 billion PBMCs per donor. Different laboratories and diverse techniques were used to prepare libraries and sequence TCR repertoires, to increase sequencing depth and limit assay-specific biases. Per donor, three plates each were used for CD4 naive and CD4 memory, two for CD8 naive, and one for CD8 memory. To estimate repertoire size and how much clonotypes are shared between individuals, the study performed deep sequencing of blood TCR repertoires from 4 to 6 healthy adults. Study-wide conclusions, independent of this receptor: Pairwise subsampling indicated that sequencing depth was expected to affect the degree of clonotype sharing among donors. The genetic and exposure-history diversity represented was limited by the small number of donors. About 4.5% of naive CD4, 3.5% of naive CD8, about 2.1% of memory CD4, and about 0.4% of memory CD8 clonotypes were shared across several donors. Naive subsets generally had larger estimated clonotype richness than memory subsets did. Only blood was sampled, and tissue TCR repertoires likely differ from those in blood. Higher generation probabilities were observed for clonotypes shared by all four sorted-subset donors than for non-shared clonotypes. Even with the large sequencing depth, rarefaction of the sorted-subset datasets indicated that sequencing was incomplete.

Taken from cysteine to phenylalanine, the CDR3 has 12 residues. Just CDR3 DNA is preserved here, 36 bases in frame from base 1. Deletion took 6 bases off V and 6 bases off J, with a span of 8 bases between the germline ends. The germline V gene sets CDR1 to ENHRY and CDR2 to SYGVKD. For this clone: There is no known antigen for this receptor. Within one base of it there is no much larger clone, and no base qualities were kept.

Using the deep immunoSEQ assay, multiplex PCR amplified TCR CDR3 regions from genomic DNA. Genomic DNA extracted from each cell subset was distributed evenly over all wells of several immunoSEQ 96-well plates, and each plate served as one replicate. For sorted subsets, roughly 200 ng genomic DNA, equal to tens of thousands of T cell genomes, was loaded into each replicate PCR. Purified libraries were quantified with a Qubit 3.0 fluorometer, sized on a Bioanalyzer 2100, and re-quantified with the KAPA Library Quantification kit. Every immunoSEQ 96-well plate was sequenced on a separate single-read 150-cycle Illumina NextSeq 550 flow cell. The paper's processing steps were these. Because only junctional sequences without quality scores were contained in the immunoSEQ output, filtering matching that applied to full-length reads could not be performed. Sequences were annotated with PyIR, a Python wrapper for IgBLAST v1.9, using IMGT germline references to assign V/J genes and CDR3. Any read was removed if the V/J assignment was weak (E-value above 1e-6), the CDR3 was missing, or the read contained stop codons, out-of-frame junctions, or ambiguous translated residues. V3J clonotypes were defined as sequences sharing the same inferred V gene, J gene, and CDR3 amino acid sequence. The percentage overlap between two repertoires was calculated by dividing the number of shared unique clonotypes by the size of the smaller repertoire. Richness of each repertoire was evaluated using RTK rarefaction, the Chao1 estimator, and Recon v2.1 estimates of unobserved clonotypes. Generation probabilities were computed with OLGA for all TCRbeta clonotypes obtained by the gDNA method from several donors. Sourced from immuneACCESS, this table was stored by TCRdb with only in-frame sequences that have V and J called. A share of the clones is absent; for the studies checked, an unresolved V gene accounts for under half, and the remainder has no known explanation. From that table come the V and J calls and clone size; the DNA was used to work out D and trimming. For this sample the table gives about 1 million clones, of which around three quarters were detected only once. The top ten clones comprise about 0.52% of the sample.

The donors were healthy, HIV-negative adults who had no recently reported acute infections or vaccinations. Every donor was a Caucasian adult living in Nashville, Tennessee, USA. CD4+ T cells were enriched by magnetic negative selection; naive cells were then positively selected on CD45RA, and the negative fraction formed the memory subset. Blood was obtained by leukapheresis, after which PBMCs were separated by Ficoll-Histopaque density gradient centrifugation and cryopreserved in liquid nitrogen vapor phase. Analytical flow cytometry was used to check the purity and quantity of each magnetically sorted T cell population. From each sorted fraction, genomic DNA was isolated and quantified by UV absorbance on a Nanodrop 2000c.

Recombination linked TRBV10-3 to TRBJ2-2, with the D gene uncertain. The sequencing sample was made of memory CD4+ T cells from PBMCs. The cell subset or site label of this sample denotes: CD45RA-negative fraction. The receptor comes from a man between 18 and 29 years old in good health. Some clones in this sample may be carry-over from other donors' samples. The base sequence is TGTGCCATCAGCCAAAATCCCGGGGAGCTGTTTTTT. This sequence encodes CAISQNPGELFF.